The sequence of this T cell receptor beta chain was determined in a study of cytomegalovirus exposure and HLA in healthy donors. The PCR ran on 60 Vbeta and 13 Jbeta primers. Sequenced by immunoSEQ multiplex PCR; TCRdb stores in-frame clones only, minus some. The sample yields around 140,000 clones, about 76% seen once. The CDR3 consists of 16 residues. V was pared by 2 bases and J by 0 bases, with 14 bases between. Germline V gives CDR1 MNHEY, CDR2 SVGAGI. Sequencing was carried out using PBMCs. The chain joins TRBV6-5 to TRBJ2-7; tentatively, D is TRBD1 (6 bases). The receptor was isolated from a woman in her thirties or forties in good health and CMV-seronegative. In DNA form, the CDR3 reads TGTGCCAGCAGTTACGCAGGGGTCCTGAGCTCCTACGAGCAGTACTTC. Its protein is CASSYAGVLSSYEQYF.